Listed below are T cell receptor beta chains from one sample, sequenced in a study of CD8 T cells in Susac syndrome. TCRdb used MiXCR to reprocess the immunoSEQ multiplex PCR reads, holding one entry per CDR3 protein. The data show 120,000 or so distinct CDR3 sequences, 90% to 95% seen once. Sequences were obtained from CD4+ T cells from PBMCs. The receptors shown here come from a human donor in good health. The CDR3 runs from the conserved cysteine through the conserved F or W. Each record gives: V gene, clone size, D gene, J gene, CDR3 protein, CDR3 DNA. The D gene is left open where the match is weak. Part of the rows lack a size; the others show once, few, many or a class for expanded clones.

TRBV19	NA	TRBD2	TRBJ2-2	CASSGLAGARELFF	TGTGCCAGTAGTGGGCTAGCGGGGGCCCGGGAGCTGTTTTTT
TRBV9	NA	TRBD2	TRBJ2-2	CASSSGLAGRVAGELFF	TGTGCCAGCAGCTCGGGACTAGCGGGAAGAGTAGCCGGGGAGCTGTTTTTT
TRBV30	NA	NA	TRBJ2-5	CAWNFEVETQYF	TGTGCCTGGAATTTCGAGGTAGAGACCCAGTACTTC
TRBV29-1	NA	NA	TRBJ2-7	CSVGVGGGAYEQYF	TGCAGCGTTGGGGTTGGGGGGGGCGCATACGAGCAGTACTTC
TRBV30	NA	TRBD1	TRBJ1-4	CAWRETGASNEKLFF	TGTGCCTGGAGGGAAACAGGGGCGAGTAATGAAAAACTGTTTTTT
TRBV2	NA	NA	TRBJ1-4	CASSTLEKLFF	TGTGCCAGCAGTACGTTGGAAAAACTGTTTTTT
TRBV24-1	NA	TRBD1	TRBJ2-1	CATSDSPSTGAYNEQFF	TGTGCCACCAGTGATTCCCCATCGACAGGGGCCTACAATGAGCAGTTCTTC
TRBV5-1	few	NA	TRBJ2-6	CASSSGSGANVLTF	TGTGCCAGCAGTTCGGGCTCTGGGGCCAACGTCCTGACTTTC
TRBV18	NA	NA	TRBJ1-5	CASSGADEPQHF	TGTGCCAGCTCGGGGGCGGATGAGCCCCAGCATTTT
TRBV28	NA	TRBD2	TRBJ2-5	CASSRASGGPQRTQYF	TGTGCCAGCAGTCGGGCTAGCGGGGGCCCCCAGCGAACCCAGTACTTC
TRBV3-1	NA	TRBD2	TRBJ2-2	CASSQDPSGRNTGELFF	TGTGCCAGCAGCCAAGACCCTAGCGGGAGGAACACCGGGGAGCTGTTTTTT
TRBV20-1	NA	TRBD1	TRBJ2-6	CSASSHDRGRGANVLTF	TGCAGTGCCAGCTCCCACGACAGGGGGCGTGGGGCCAACGTCCTGACTTTC
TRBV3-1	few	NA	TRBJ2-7	CASSQGNGGPYEQYF	TGTGCCAGCAGCCAAGGAAACGGCGGACCTTACGAGCAGTACTTC
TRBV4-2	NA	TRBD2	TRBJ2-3	CASSQQRGDTQYF	TGTGCCAGCAGCCAGCAGCGGGGAGATACGCAGTATTTT
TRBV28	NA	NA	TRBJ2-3	CASTGRTARADTQYF	TGTGCCAGCACCGGTCGGACGGCAAGGGCCGATACGCAGTATTTT
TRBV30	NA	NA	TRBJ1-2	CACYRQASYGYTF	TGTGCCTGCTATAGACAGGCTAGTTATGGCTACACCTTC
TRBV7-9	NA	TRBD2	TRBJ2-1	CASSLELAGPNEQFF	TGTGCCAGCAGCTTAGAACTAGCGGGCCCTAATGAGCAGTTCTTC
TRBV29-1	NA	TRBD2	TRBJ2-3	CSVSYGLAGVRNTVDTQYF	TGCAGCGTTTCCTATGGACTAGCGGGAGTGAGGAATACGGTAGATACGCAGTATTTT
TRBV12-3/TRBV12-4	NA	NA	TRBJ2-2	CASSFYAGELFF	TGTGCCAGCAGTTTTTACGCCGGGGAGCTGTTTTTT
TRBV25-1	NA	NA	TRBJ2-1	CASSDIDHYNEQFF	TGTGCCAGCAGTGACATTGACCATTACAATGAGCAGTTCTTC
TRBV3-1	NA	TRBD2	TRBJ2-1	CASSVLAGGSNEQFF	TGTGCCAGCAGCGTACTAGCGGGAGGTTCCAATGAGCAGTTCTTC
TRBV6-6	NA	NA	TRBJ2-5	CASSYSTTWGQETQYF	TGTGCCAGCAGTTACTCTACGACGTGGGGGCAAGAGACCCAGTACTTC
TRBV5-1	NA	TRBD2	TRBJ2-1	CATSGGSSYNEQFF	TGCGCCACCTCCGGCGGGAGCTCCTACAATGAGCAGTTCTTC
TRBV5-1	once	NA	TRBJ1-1	CASSLIVLGEAFF	TGCGCCAGCAGCTTGATCGTGTTAGGTGAAGCTTTCTTT
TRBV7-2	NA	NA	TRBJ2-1	CASNRGSSYNEQFF	TGTGCCAGCAACCGGGGAAGCTCCTACAATGAGCAGTTCTTC
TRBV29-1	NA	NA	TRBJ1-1	CSVGAGSNTEAFF	TGCAGCGTTGGTGCAGGGTCGAACACTGAAGCTTTCTTT
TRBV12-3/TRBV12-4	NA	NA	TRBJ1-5	CASSGGRWMDTSNQPQHF	TGTGCCAGCAGTGGGGGACGGTGGATGGACACGAGCAATCAGCCCCAGCATTTT
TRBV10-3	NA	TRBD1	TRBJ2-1	CATQQGGSYNEQFF	TGTGCCACTCAACAGGGGGGCTCCTACAATGAGCAGTTCTTC
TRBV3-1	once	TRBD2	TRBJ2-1	CASSRLLYLGGRAHEQFF	TGTGCCAGCAGCCGTCTGTTATACTTGGGCGGGAGGGCCCATGAGCAGTTCTTC
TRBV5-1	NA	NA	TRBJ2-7	CASSPEGQKDEQYF	TGCGCCAGCAGCCCGGAGGGACAGAAGGACGAGCAGTACTTC
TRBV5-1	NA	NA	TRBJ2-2	CASSLVGATGELFF	TGCGCCAGCAGCTTGGTCGGGGCAACCGGGGAGCTGTTTTTT
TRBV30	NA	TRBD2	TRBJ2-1	CALIKPGLAPSVGQFF	TGTGCCTTGATAAAGCCGGGACTAGCCCCTTCGGTGGGGCAGTTCTTC
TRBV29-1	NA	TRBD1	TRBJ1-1	CSVGGQGNTEAFF	TGCAGCGTTGGCGGACAGGGGAACACTGAAGCTTTCTTT
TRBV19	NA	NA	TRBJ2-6	CASSPPGRGSGANVLTF	TGTGCCAGTAGTCCCCCAGGACGGGGCTCTGGGGCCAACGTCCTGACTTTC
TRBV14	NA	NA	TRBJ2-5	CASSQSTPQYF	TGTGCCAGCAGCCAATCGACACCCCAGTACTTC
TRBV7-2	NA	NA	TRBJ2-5	CASSLAGSTGTQYF	TGTGCCAGCAGCTTAGCGGGCAGCACGGGGACCCAGTACTTC
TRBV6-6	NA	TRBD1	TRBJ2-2	CASTLRQGRGGELFF	TGTGCCAGCACACTCAGACAGGGAAGAGGCGGGGAGCTGTTTTTT
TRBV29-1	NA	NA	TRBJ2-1	CSVEEGLGEQFF	TGCAGCGTTGAAGAGGGTTTGGGTGAGCAGTTCTTC
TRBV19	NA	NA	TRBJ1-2	CASSIAPGGNYGYTF	TGTGCCAGTAGTATCGCTCCCGGAGGGAACTATGGCTACACCTTC
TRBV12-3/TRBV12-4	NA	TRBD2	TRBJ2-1	CASTTGSGRGVYEQFF	TGTGCCAGCACCACGGGCAGCGGCCGGGGGGTATATGAGCAGTTCTTC
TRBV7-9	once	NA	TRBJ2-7	CASSLDGRGPDEQYF	TGTGCCAGCAGCTTAGACGGGCGGGGTCCGGACGAGCAGTACTTC
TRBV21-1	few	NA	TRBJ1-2	CASSQGLGYGYTF	TGTGCCAGCAGCCAGGGGTTAGGCTATGGCTACACCTTC
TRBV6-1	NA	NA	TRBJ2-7	CASTRSYEQYF	TGTGCCAGCACTCGGTCCTACGAGCAGTACTTC
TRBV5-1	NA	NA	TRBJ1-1	CASSSPPVNTEAFF	TGCGCCAGCTCCAGCCCGCCAGTCAACACTGAAGCTTTCTTT
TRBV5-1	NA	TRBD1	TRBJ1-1	CASSGTGTNTEAFF	TGCGCCAGCAGCGGGACAGGTACGAACACTGAAGCTTTCTTT
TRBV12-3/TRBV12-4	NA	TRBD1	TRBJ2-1	CACHRGPDNEQFF	TGTGCCTGCCACAGGGGGCCCGACAATGAGCAGTTCTTC
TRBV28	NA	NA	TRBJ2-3	CASSFLRTTDTQYF	TGTGCCAGCAGTTTCCTCCGGACTACAGATACGCAGTATTTT
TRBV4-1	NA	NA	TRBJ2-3	CASSQVRSRDTDTQYF	TGCGCCAGCAGCCAAGTACGATCGAGGGACACAGATACGCAGTATTTT
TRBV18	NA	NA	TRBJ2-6	CASSQDPMGLGANVLTF	TGTGCCAGCTCCCAGGACCCAATGGGCCTTGGGGCCAACGTCCTGACTTTC
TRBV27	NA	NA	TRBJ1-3	CASSQGLGNTIYF	TGTGCCAGCAGCCAGGGGCTTGGAAACACCATATATTTT
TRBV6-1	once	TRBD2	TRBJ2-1	CASRFVAGGPRDEQFF	TGTGCCAGCAGGTTCGTAGCGGGAGGGCCCCGGGATGAGCAGTTCTTC
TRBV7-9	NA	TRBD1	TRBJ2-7	CASSASGTGAREQYF	TGTGCCAGCAGCGCCTCCGGGACAGGGGCGAGGGAGCAGTACTTC
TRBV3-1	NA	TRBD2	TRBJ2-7	CASSLGVAGTYEQYF	TGTGCCAGCAGCCTCGGAGTAGCGGGGACCTACGAGCAGTACTTC
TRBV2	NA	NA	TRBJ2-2	CASTPNTGELFF	TGTGCCAGCACCCCGAACACCGGGGAGCTGTTTTTT